One and the same sample provided the 27 T cell receptor beta chains below, sequenced in a study of beta chain features in type 1 diabetes. Study results and limitations: Shorter TCRB CDR3s, moderately but significantly so, marked every one of the four CD4+ subsets in Type 1 diabetes patients.

The study reverse transcribed the entire isolated RNA, so it sequenced expressed TCRB transcripts. The assay was immunoSEQ multiplex PCR, and TCRdb's table has in-frame clones only and misses some. Here the sample spans about 160,000 clones, around 8.3% being singletons. These TCRs are of unknown antigen specificity. What was sequenced was central memory CD4+ T cells from blood. These receptors came from a woman aged 18-29 years with type 1 diabetes.

The V gene is TRBV7-2, the J gene TRBJ1-2; tentative D call: TRBD1 (5 bases). The CDR3 contains 10 residues. V dropped 11 bases and J dropped 3 bases, with 7 bases sitting between them. The germline V gene encodes CDR1 SGHTA and CDR2 FQGNSA. The CDR3 here is CAGGDYGYTF. The CDR3, as DNA: TGTGCCGGGGGGGACTATGGCTACACCTTC.

The chain joins TRBV4-3 to TRBJ1-4; 8 nucleotides match TRBD1. Germline CDR1 is LGHNA and CDR2 is YSLEER. J gave up 0 bases and V 3 bases, and 12 bases lay outside the gene matches. This CDR3 comprises 19 residues. The CDR3 coding sequence is TGCGCCAGCAGCCAGATGTTCAGCAGGGGGCTTGCAACTAATGAAAAACTGTTTTTT. Residues: CASSQMFSRGLATNEKLFF.

V usage is TRBV19 and J usage is TRBJ1-1; TRBD1 is a possible D gene (5 bases). This CDR3 contains 13 residues. Germline assignment: CDR1 LNHDA and CDR2 SQIVND (reference sequence). V shed 5 bases and J shed 5 bases, with 12 bases lying between them. CDR3 protein: CASSPQQVTEAFF. The CDR3 DNA sequence: TGTGCCAGTAGTCCCCAACAGGTGACTGAAGCTTTCTTT.

There are a few counts of this clone. V is TRBV4-3 and J is TRBJ2-6, with D possibly being TRBD1 (6 bases). The V gene's germline CDR1 is LGHNA and CDR2 YSLEER. The CDR3 spans 16 residues. The V gene lost 0 bases and the J gene lost 4 bases, with 10 bases spanning the gap. The CDR3 sequence is CASSQDSGTGANVLTF. The CDR3 nucleotides read TGCGCCAGCAGCCAAGATTCGGGGACAGGGGCCAACGTCCTGACTTTC.

The table lists this clone with a few counts. The rearrangement joins TRBV9 to TRBJ2-7; D gene unclear. The germline V gene encodes CDR1 SGDLS and CDR2 YYNGEE. The CDR3 is made up of 16 amino acids. Trimming shortened V by 0 bases and J by 2 bases, and 15 bases separated the two germline ends. The CDR3: CASSVAFFSQAYEQYF. As DNA, the CDR3 is TGTGCCAGCAGCGTAGCTTTTTTCAGTCAGGCCTACGAGCAGTACTTC.

This clone has only a few counts. The V call is TRBV27, the J call TRBJ2-5; tentative D call: TRBD2 (7 bases). This CDR3 has 15 amino acids. CDR1 MNHEY and CDR2 SMNVEV come from the germline V gene (reference sequence). V lost 4 bases and J 3 bases, leaving 15 bases between the germline ends. The CDR3 sequence: CASSSAQGGKETQYF. For the CDR3, the DNA is TGTGCCAGCAGTTCGGCACAGGGAGGGAAAGAGACCCAGTACTTC.

The rearrangement uses TRBV10-3 and TRBJ2-1; D is perhaps TRBD2 (5 bases). Germline CDR1 reads ENHRY; CDR2 reads SYGVKD. This CDR3 contains 13 residues. The V end lost 4 bases, the J end lost 6 bases, and 10 bases lay between the germline ends. CDR3 loop: CAISGVRGNEQFF. Here the CDR3 DNA reads TGTGCCATCAGTGGGGTCCGGGGCAATGAGCAGTTCTTC.

This clone was counted a few times. The rearrangement uses TRBV2 and TRBJ2-7; D is possibly TRBD1 (6 bases). V lost 6 bases and J lost 3, with 15 bases in between. CDR1 SNHLY and CDR2 FYNNEI come from the germline V gene. There are 14 residues in the CDR3. The CDR3 DNA is TGTGCCAGCAGGCCCTCCCCCAGGGGCTACGAGCAGTACTTC. The encoded protein is CASRPSPRGYEQYF.

This clone came up a few times. The V and J genes are TRBV11-2 and TRBJ1-1; D perhaps matches TRBD1 (5 bases). Germline CDR1 and CDR2: SGHAT and FQNNGV. V lost 4 bases, J lost 4 bases, and 7 bases lay in between. This CDR3 has 12 amino acids. The CDR3 sequence is CASSWGVTEAFF. The CDR3 DNA reads as TGTGCCAGCAGCTGGGGGGTCACTGAAGCTTTCTTT.

The chain combines TRBV7-2 with TRBJ2-4; 9 bases map to TRBD2. V gave up 3 bases and J gave up 3 bases; unmatched junction bases: 3. This CDR3 contains 15 residues. In germline, CDR1 is SGHTA, CDR2 FQGNSA. The CDR3: CASSLPSGNKNIQYF. CDR3 sequence (DNA): TGTGCCAGCAGCTTGCCTAGCGGGAACAAAAACATTCAGTACTTC.

The chain carries TRBV7-9 and TRBJ2-7; D remains unclear. Germline assignment: CDR1 SEHNR and CDR2 FQNEAQ (reference sequence). The CDR3 sequence is 14 residues long. The germline V and J ends were trimmed by 1 base and 2 bases, with 9 bases remaining between them. Here the CDR3 DNA reads TGTGCCAGCAGCTTAGGAGGCAGTCCCTACGAGCAGTACTTC. Amino acid sequence: CASSLGGSPYEQYF.

This clone occurred a few times. The chain carries TRBV25-1 and TRBJ1-1; 7 positions match TRBD1. With 6 bases clipped from V and 4 bases from J, the junction kept 8 bases outside the gene matches. CDR3 length: 14 amino acids. Per germline, CDR1 MGHDK and CDR2 SYGVNS. CDR3 bases: TGTGCCAGCAGCAAGAGACAGGGTCCCACTGAAGCTTTCTTT. It specifies CASSKRQGPTEAFF.

The V call is TRBV18, the J call TRBJ2-7; TRBD1 matches 7 bases. V lost 10 bases, J lost 3 bases, and 9 bases stayed unmatched. Per the germline V gene, CDR1 is KGHSH and CDR2 is LQKENI. The CDR3 contains 13 residues. CDR3 in amino acids: CATGGQENYEQYF. The CDR3 nucleotides are TGTGCCACCGGAGGACAGGAAAACTACGAGCAGTACTTC.

This clone came up a few times. This rearrangement joins TRBV2 to TRBJ2-5; unclear D gene. In germline, CDR1 is SNHLY, CDR2 FYNNEI. Trimming took 7 bases from V and 4 from J, leaving 10 bases between them. CDR3 size: 12 residues. The CDR3, as DNA: TGTGCCAGCAATCTACCTCCAGAGACCCAGTACTTC. It encodes CASNLPPETQYF.

The rearrangement joins TRBV7-2 to TRBJ2-1, with D unclear. CDR3 length: 14 residues. The germline V and J ends were trimmed by 1 base and 8 bases, with 12 bases remaining between them. CDR1 and CDR2 from the germline V gene are SGHTA and FQGNSA. The CDR3 region has the DNA TGTGCCAGCAGCTTAGGTGGGCAAACGGATGAGCAGTTCTTC. It codes for CASSLGGQTDEQFF. Variable domain in full (rest from reference TRBV7-2 and TRBJ2-1): GAGVSQSPSNKVTEKGKDVELRCDPISGHTALYWYRQSLGQGLEFLIYFQGNSAPDKSGLPSDRFSAERTGGSVSTLTIQRTQQEDSAVYLCASSLGGQTDEQFFGPGTRLTVL.

This clone turned up a few times. The rearrangement uses TRBV6-6 and TRBJ2-1; tentative D call: TRBD2 (6 bases). CDR1 is MNHNY, CDR2 SVGAGI, per germline (reference sequence). V lost 5 bases and J lost 7, with 18 bases in between. This CDR3 contains 15 residues. CDR3 DNA sequence: TGTGCCAGCAGTCCTCTCGGGGGTAACCAAAATGAGCAGTTCTTC. Protein sequence: CASSPLGGNQNEQFF.

The chain has TRBV7-9 and TRBJ1-2; 8 bases match TRBD1. The CDR3 length is 14 residues. The V segment lost 5 bases and the J segment 8 bases; nucleotides outside the gene matches: 10. Germline assignment: CDR1 SEHNR and CDR2 FQNEAQ (reference sequence). CDR3 in DNA: TGTGCCAGCAGCCGCATCGGACAGGGAGGCGGCTACACCTTC. Translated: CASSRIGQGGGYTF.

The V gene is TRBV9, the J gene TRBJ2-2; D call uncertain. The germline V and J ends were trimmed by 1 base and 6 bases, with 7 bases remaining between them. The germline gives CDR1 SGDLS, CDR2 YYNGEE. CDR3 length: 13 amino acids. Written as DNA, the CDR3 is TGTGCCAGCAGCGTACGGGTCCCCGGGGAGCTGTTTTTT. Translating it yields CASSVRVPGELFF.

This clone appeared a few times. The V gene is TRBV29-1, the J gene TRBJ2-2; D may be TRBD2 (6 bases). The germline gives CDR1 SQVTM, CDR2 ANQGSEA. This CDR3 comprises 18 residues. Trimming stripped 4 bases from V and 3 bases from J, with 24 bases between. Here the CDR3 DNA reads TGCAGCGTTGCGTTCCCCTCTCGGGGTAGCGGCTACACCGGGGAGCTGTTTTTT. This gives the protein CSVAFPSRGSGYTGELFF.

There are a few counts of this clone. This chain connects TRBV2 to TRBJ1-1, with D tentatively TRBD1 (5 bases). CDR3 length: 14 residues. Germline-derived CDR1 and CDR2 are SNHLY and FYNNEI. Deletions cut 8 bases from V and 1 base from J, with 14 bases between. The CDR3 bases are TGTGCCAGCGGGGGGTCCCTCCGGAACACTGAAGCTTTCTTT. Protein sequence: CASGGSLRNTEAFF.

This clone appeared a few times. V is TRBV7-2 and J is TRBJ2-1; 13 bases align to TRBD2. There are 15 residues in the CDR3. After removal of 5 bases from V and 4 bases from J, the junction contained 2 bases not matched to a gene. Germline loops: CDR1 SGHTA, CDR2 FQGNSA. The CDR3 loop reads CASSRGLAGYNEQFF. CDR3 bases: TGTGCCAGCAGCCGGGGACTAGCGGGGTACAATGAGCAGTTCTTC.

The J gene is TRBJ2-7, the V gene TRBV12-1; the table's D gene call, TRBD1, was not cross checked with the DNA. TRBV12-1 is a known pseudogene. The CDR3 is 14 residues long. The CDR3 nucleotides read TGTGCCAGCAGCTTACCCGGGACAGTTTACGAGCAGTACTTC. This sequence encodes CASSLPGTVYEQYF.

The rearrangement uses TRBV7-6 and TRBJ1-1; D unresolved. The germline V gene encodes CDR1 SGHVS and CDR2 FNYEAQ. The CDR3 has 15 amino acids. V lost 4 bases, J lost 1 base, and 13 bases lay in between. As DNA, the CDR3 is TGTGCCAGCAGCTCCGACCCGACACCGAACACTGAAGCTTTCTTT. This translates into CASSSDPTPNTEAFF.

This clone was counted only a few times. This chain connects TRBV11-3 to TRBJ2-2; 8 bases are shared with TRBD1. There are 15 residues in the CDR3. Germline V gene data show CDR1 as SGHNT and CDR2 as YENEEA. V shed 8 bases, J shed 1 base, and the junction held 6 bases outside the gene matches. CDR3 DNA sequence: TGTGCCAGCGCGAAGGGACAGGAGAACACCGGGGAGCTGTTTTTT. Protein product: CASAKGQENTGELFF.

The table lists this clone with many counts. This chain uses TRBV5-4 with TRBJ2-1; 14 nucleotides match TRBD2. Trimming cost V 0 bases and J 5 bases; bases outside gene matches: 4. Germline CDR1 is SGHNT and CDR2 is YYREEE (reference sequence). The CDR3 sequence is 17 residues long. Here the CDR3 reads CASSLATGLAGDNEQFF. The DNA of the CDR3 is TGTGCCAGCAGCTTGGCAACGGGACTAGCGGGAGACAATGAGCAGTTCTTC.

The V gene is TRBV6-5, the J gene TRBJ1-2, with D perhaps TRBD1 (6 bases). The CDR3 runs 13 residues. Germline V gives CDR1 MNHEY, CDR2 SVGAGI. Trimming shortened V by 4 bases and J by 4 bases, and 10 bases separated the two germline ends. The DNA of the CDR3 is TGTGCCAGCAGTTCGGGGGGGCGCTATGGCTACACCTTC. This encodes CASSSGGRYGYTF.

This clone was counted only a few times. The chain employs TRBV14 and TRBJ2-5; D is unclear. CDR1 SGHDN and CDR2 FVKESK come from the germline V gene. The CDR3 consists of 16 residues. V was shortened by 0 bases and J by 2 bases, with 13 bases between the two germline ends. The CDR3 is CASSQESPTSQETQYF. The CDR3 nucleotides read TGTGCCAGCAGCCAAGAATCCCCTACCTCGCAAGAGACCCAGTACTTC.